This T cell receptor (beta chain) was sequenced for a study of cytomegalovirus exposure and HLA in healthy donors. Trimming pared 7 bases from V and 5 bases from J, leaving 14 bases between. The CDR3 covers 13 residues. Germline V CDR1 and CDR2: KGHSH, LQKENI. PCR amplification relied on 60 Vbeta primers (plus 13 Jbeta primers). Sequenced by immunoSEQ multiplex PCR; TCRdb stores in-frame clones only, minus some. This table lists 120,000 to 150,000 clones. The TCR originated in a man aged 35 to 55 in good health and CMV-seronegative. The sequenced sample consisted of PBMCs. The chain couples TRBV18 to TRBJ2-5; the D gene is possibly TRBD1 (6 bases). The CDR3 loop reads CASFTGMGETQYF. The CDR3 DNA follows: TGTGCCAGCTTCACAGGGATGGGGGAGACCCAGTACTTC.